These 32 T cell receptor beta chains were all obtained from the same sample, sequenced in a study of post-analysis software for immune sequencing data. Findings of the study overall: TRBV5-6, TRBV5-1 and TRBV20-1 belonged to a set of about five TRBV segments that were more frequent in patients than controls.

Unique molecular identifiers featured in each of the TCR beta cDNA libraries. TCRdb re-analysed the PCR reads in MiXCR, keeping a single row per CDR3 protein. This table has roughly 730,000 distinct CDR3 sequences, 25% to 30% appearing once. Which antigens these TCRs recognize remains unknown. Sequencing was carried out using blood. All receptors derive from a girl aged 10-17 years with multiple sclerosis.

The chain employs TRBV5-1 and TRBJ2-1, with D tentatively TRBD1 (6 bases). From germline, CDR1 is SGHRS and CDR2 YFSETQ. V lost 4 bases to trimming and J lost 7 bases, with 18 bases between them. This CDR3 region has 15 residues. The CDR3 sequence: CASSPGTQGVNEQFF. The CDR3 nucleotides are TGCGCCAGCAGCCCGGGGACACAAGGGGTTAATGAGCAGTTCTTC.

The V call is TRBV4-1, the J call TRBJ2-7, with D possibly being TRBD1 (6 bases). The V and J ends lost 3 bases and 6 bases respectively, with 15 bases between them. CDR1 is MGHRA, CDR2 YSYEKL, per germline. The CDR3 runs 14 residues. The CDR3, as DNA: TGCGCCAGCAGCCAGGTAGGACAGTCCAGCGAGCAGTACTTC. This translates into CASSQVGQSSEQYF.

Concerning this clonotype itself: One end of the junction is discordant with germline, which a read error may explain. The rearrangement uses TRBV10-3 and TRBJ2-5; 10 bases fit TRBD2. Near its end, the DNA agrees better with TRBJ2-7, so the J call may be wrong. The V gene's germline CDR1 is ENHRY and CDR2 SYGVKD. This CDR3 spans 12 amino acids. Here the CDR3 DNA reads TGTGTCATCAGCGGGGGGGGGGTCGAGCAGTACTTC. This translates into CVISGGGVEQYF.

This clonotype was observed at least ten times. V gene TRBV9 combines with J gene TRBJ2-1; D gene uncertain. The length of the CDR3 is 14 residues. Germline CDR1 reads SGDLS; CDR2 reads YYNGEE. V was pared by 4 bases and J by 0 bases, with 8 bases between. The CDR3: CASSPGPSYNEQFF. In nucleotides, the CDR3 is TGTGCCAGCAGCCCCGGTCCCTCCTACAATGAGCAGTTCTTC.

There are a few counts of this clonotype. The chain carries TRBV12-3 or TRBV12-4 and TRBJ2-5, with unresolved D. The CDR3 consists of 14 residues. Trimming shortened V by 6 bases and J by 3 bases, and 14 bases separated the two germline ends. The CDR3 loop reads CASRSPWGEETQYF. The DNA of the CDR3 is TGTGCCAGCAGATCTCCCTGGGGTGAAGAGACCCAGTACTTC.

The CDR3 coding sequence is TGCAGTGCTAGGGGGAGAGGGGTGGGTCAGCCCCAGCATTTT. Its protein is CSARGRGVGQPQHF. The chain recombines TRBV20-1 with TRBJ1-5, with a tentative D call TRBD1 (5 bases). Trimming took off 3 bases at V and 6 bases at J, with 15 bases between the two ends. The CDR3 extends over 14 amino acids. Germline CDR1 reads DFQATT; CDR2 reads SNEGSKA (reference sequence).

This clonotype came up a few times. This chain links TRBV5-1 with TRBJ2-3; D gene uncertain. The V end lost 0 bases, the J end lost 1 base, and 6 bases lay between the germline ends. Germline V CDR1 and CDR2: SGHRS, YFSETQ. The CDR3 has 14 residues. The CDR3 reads CASSLGYGTDTQYF. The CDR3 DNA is TGCGCCAGCAGCTTGGGATACGGCACAGATACGCAGTATTTT.

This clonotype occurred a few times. The CDR3 DNA follows: TGTGCCAGCAGCCTAGTCGGAAGCAGGGGGTTTGGAGATACGCAGTATTTT. It encodes CASSLVGSRGFGDTQYF. The chain combines TRBV7-2 with TRBJ2-3, with TRBD1 matching 7 bases. CDR3 length equals 17 residues. CDR1 and CDR2 (germline): SGHTA, FQGNSA. V lost 5 bases, J lost 5 bases, and 16 bases stayed unmatched.

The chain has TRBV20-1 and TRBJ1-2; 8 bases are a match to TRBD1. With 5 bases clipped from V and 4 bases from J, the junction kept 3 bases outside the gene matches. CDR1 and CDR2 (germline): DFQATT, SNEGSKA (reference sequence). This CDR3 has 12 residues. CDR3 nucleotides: TGCAGTGCTGACAGGGGTGGCTATGGCTACACCTTC. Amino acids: CSADRGGYGYTF.

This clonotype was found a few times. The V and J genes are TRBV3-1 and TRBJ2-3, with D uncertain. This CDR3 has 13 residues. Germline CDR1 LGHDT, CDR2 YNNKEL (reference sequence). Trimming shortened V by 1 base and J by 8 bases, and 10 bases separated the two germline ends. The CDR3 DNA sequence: TGTGCCAGCAGCCAAGTCTTCCGTGTTACGCAGTATTTT. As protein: CASSQVFRVTQYF.

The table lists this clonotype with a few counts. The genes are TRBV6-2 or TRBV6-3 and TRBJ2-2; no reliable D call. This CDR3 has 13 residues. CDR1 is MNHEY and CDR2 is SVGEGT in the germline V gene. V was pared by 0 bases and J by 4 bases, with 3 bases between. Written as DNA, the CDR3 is TGTGCCAGCAGTTACTCTAGCACCGGGGAGCTGTTTTTT. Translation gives CASSYSSTGELFF.

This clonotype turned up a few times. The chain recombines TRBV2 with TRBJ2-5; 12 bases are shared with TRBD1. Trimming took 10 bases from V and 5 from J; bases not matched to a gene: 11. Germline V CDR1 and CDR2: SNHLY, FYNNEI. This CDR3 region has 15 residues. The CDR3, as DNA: TGTGCCACCTCAGGGACAGGGGGCGCGTGGGAGACCCAGTACTTC. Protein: CATSGTGGAWETQYF.

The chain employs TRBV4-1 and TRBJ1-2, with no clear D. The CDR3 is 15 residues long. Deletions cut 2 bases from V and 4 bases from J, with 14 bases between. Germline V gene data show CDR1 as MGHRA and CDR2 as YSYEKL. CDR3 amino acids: CASSQPGRVLYGYTF. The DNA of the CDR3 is TGCGCCAGCAGCCAACCGGGGAGGGTTCTCTATGGCTACACCTTC.

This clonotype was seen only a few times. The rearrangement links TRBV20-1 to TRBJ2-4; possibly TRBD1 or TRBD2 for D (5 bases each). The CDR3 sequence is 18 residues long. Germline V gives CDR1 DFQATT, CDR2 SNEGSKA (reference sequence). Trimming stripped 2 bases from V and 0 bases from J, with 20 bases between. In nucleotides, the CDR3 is TGCAGTGCTAGAAGCGGCCCGGGACCTGACATAGCCAAAAACATTCAGTACTTC. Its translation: CSARSGPGPDIAKNIQYF.

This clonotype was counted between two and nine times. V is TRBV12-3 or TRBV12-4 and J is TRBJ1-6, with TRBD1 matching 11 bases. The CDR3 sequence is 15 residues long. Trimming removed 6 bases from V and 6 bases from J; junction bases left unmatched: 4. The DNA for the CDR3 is TGTGCCAGCAGCCGGACAGGGGGCGGTAATTCACCCCTCCACTTT. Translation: CASSRTGGGNSPLHF.

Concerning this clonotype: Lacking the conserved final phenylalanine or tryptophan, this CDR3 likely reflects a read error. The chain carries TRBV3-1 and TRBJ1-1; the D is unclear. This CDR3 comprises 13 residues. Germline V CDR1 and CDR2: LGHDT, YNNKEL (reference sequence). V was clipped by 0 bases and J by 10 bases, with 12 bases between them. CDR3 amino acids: CASSQDFFRPAFL. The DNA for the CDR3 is TGTGCCAGCAGCCAAGATTTTTTCCGGCCAGCTTTCTTG.

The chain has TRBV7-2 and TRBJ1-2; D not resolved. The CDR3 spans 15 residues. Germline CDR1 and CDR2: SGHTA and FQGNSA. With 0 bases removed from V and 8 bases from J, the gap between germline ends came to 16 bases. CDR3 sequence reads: CASSLAVPELLGYTF. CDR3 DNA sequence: TGTGCCAGCAGCTTAGCTGTGCCCGAGCTCTTGGGCTACACCTTC.

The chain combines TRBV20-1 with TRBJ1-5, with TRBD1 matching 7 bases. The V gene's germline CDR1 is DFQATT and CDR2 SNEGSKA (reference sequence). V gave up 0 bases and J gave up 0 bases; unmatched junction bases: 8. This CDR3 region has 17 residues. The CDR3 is CSARDPGTAPSNQPQHF. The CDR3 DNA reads TGCAGTGCTAGAGACCCGGGGACAGCTCCTAGCAATCAGCCCCAGCATTTT.

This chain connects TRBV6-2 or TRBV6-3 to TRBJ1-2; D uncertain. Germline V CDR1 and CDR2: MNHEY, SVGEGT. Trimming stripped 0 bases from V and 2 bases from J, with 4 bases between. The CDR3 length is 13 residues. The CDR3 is CASSYSSNYGYTF. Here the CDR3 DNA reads TGTGCCAGCAGTTACTCATCGAACTATGGCTACACCTTC.

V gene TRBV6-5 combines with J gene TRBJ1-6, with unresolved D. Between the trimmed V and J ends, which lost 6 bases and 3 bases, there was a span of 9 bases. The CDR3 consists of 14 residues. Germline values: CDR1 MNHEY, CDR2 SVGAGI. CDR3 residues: CASSSDGYNSPLHF. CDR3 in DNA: TGTGCCAGCAGCTCGGACGGCTATAATTCACCCCTCCACTTT.

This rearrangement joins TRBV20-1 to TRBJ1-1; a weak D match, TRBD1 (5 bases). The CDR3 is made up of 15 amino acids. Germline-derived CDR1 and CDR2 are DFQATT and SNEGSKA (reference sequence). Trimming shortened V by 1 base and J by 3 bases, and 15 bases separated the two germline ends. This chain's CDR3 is CSARGTQGADTEAFF. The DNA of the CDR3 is TGCAGTGCTAGAGGTACCCAAGGGGCGGACACTGAAGCTTTCTTT.

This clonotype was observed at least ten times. CDR3: CSALTLGLGFQFF. Written as DNA, the CDR3 is TGCAGTGCCCTAACCCTGGGCCTGGGGTTCCAGTTCTTC. The chain joins TRBV20-1 to TRBJ2-1; D is unresolved. Germline V CDR1 and CDR2: DFQATT, SNEGSKA (reference sequence). With 6 bases removed from V and 13 bases from J, the gap between germline ends came to 22 bases. This CDR3 is 13 amino acids long.

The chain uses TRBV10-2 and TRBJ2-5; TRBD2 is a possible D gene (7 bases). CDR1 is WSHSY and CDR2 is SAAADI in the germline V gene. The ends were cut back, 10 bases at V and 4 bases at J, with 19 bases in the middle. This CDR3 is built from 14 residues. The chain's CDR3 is CATSPPGGPETQYF. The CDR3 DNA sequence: TGCGCCACCAGCCCTCCGGGGGGCCCAGAGACCCAGTACTTC.

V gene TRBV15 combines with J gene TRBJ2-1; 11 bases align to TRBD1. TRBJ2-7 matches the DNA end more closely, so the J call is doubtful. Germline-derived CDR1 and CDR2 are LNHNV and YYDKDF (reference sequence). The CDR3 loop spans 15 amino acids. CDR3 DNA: TGTGCCACCAGCCTCCCGGGACAGGGGGACCATGAGCAGTACTTC. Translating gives CATSLPGQGDHEQYF.

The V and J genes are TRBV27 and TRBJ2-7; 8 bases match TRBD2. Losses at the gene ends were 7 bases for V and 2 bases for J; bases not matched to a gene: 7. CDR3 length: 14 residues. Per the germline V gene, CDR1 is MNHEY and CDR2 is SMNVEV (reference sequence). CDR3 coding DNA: TGTGCCAGCAAACCTAGCGGGTTTCCCTACGAGCAGTACTTC. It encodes CASKPSGFPYEQYF.

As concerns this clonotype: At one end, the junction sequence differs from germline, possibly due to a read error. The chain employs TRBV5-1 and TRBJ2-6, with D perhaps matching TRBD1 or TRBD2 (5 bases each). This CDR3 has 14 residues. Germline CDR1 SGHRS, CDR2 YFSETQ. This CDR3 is CASSWGSGTNALTF. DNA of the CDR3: TGCGCCAGCAGCTGGGGATCCGGGACCAACGCCCTGACTTTC. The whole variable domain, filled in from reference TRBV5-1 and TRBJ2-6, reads KAGVTQTPRYLIKTRGQQVTLSCSPISGHRSVSWYQQTPGQGLQFLFEYFSETQRNKGNFPGRFSGRQFSNSRSEMNVSTLELGDSALYLCASSWGSGTNALTFGAGSRLTVL.

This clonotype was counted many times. This chain's CDR3 is CTVYWGQGAGSYNEQFF. The CDR3 DNA follows: TGCACCGTCTACTGGGGACAGGGGGCCGGTTCCTACAATGAGCAGTTCTTC. The V and J genes are TRBV29-1 and TRBJ2-1, with 12 bases that match TRBD1. The germline V gene has CDR1 SQVTM and CDR2 ANQGSEA. The CDR3 extends over 17 amino acids.

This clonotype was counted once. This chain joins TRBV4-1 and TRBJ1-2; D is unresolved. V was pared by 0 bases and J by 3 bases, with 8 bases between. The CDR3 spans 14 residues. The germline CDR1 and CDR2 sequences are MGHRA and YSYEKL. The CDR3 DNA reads TGCGCCAGCAGCCAAGATTGGCAGGACTATGGCTACACCTTC. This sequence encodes CASSQDWQDYGYTF.

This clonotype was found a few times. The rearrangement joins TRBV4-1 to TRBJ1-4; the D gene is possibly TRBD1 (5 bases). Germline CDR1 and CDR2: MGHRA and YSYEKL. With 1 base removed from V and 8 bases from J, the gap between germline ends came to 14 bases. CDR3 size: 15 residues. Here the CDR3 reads CASSQVRGEGEKLFF. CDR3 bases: TGCGCCAGCAGCCAAGTTCGGGGGGAGGGGGAAAAACTGTTTTTT.

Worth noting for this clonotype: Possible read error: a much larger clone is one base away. The CDR3 here is CSALDTNEQYF. As DNA, the CDR3 is TGCAGTGCTCTCGATACCAATGAGCAGTACTTC. The chain is built from TRBV20-1 and TRBJ2-5, with D hard to call. CDR1 and CDR2 from the germline V gene are DFQATT and SNEGSKA (reference sequence). Trimming stripped 5 bases from V and 11 bases from J, with 15 bases between. The CDR3 has 11 residues.

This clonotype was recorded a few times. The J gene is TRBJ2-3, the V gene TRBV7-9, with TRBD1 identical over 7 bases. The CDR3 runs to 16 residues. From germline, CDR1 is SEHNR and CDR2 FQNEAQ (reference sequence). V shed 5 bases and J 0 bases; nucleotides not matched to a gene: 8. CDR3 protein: CASSPYRGVSTDTQYF. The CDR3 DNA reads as TGTGCCAGCAGCCCTTACAGGGGAGTGAGCACAGATACGCAGTATTTT.

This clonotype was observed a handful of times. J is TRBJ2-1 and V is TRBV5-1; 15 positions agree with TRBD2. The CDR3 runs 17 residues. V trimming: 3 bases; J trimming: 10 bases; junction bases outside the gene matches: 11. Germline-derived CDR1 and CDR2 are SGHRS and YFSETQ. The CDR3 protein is CASSSGLAGGRLGEQFF. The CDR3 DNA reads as TGCGCCAGCAGCTCGGGACTAGCGGGGGGCCGGCTTGGGGAGCAGTTCTTC. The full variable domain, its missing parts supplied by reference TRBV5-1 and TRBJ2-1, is KAGVTQTPRYLIKTRGQQVTLSCSPISGHRSVSWYQQTPGQGLQFLFEYFSETQRNKGNFPGRFSGRQFSNSRSEMNVSTLELGDSALYLCASSSGLAGGRLGEQFFGPGTRLTVL.